This is a list of T cell receptor beta chains from one sample in a study of T cell repertoires in cytomegalovirus infection. In TCRdb, the reads were re-called with MiXCR into one record per CDR3 protein. The table includes approximately 180,000 distinct CDR3 sequences, about a sixth detected once. The material sequenced was CD8+ T cells from PBMCs. These receptor sequences come from a human donor in good health (CMV status not recorded). Some clones in this sample may be carry-over from other donors' samples. The CDR3 runs from the conserved cysteine through the conserved F or W. D genes are given only for firm matches. Clone size is given for some rows only: seen once, a few or many times, or a class if the clone is expanded.

j_gene	abundance	v_gene	d_gene	CDR3nt	CDR3aa
TRBJ2-1	.	TRBV7-2	.	TGTGCCAGCAGCCGAAGGGGGGACTATGAGCAGTTCTTC	CASSRRGDYEQFF
TRBJ2-7	few	TRBV4-1	TRBD2	TGCGCCAGCAGCCACTTAGCGGGGGACCCTTACGAGCAGTACTTC	CASSHLAGDPYEQYF
TRBJ2-3	.	TRBV4-1	.	TGCGCCAGCAGCCATTTGTTATCTAGCACAGATACGCAGTATTTT	CASSHLLSSTDTQYF
TRBJ1-4	.	TRBV7-2	.	TGTGCCAGCAGCTTAGGGCTCGGGGGGCGCGATGGGGGTAATGAAAAACTGTTTTTT	CASSLGLGGRDGGNEKLFF
TRBJ1-1	few	TRBV7-9	.	TGTGCCACGGCGTGGCAGGGCGGGACTGAAGCTTTCTTT	CATAWQGGTEAFF
TRBJ2-3	few	TRBV6-2/TRBV6-3	.	TGTGCCAGCAGTTACTTAATAGGGAGCGGCGGGACAGATACGCAGTATTTT	CASSYLIGSGGTDTQYF
TRBJ1-1	.	TRBV6-5	TRBD1	TGTGCCAGCAGTATATCCGGGACAGGGGGCACTGAAGCTTTCTTT	CASSISGTGGTEAFF
TRBJ1-5	.	TRBV19	.	TGTGCCAGTACCTCGGTGGGGCAGGGGAGCAATCAGCCCCAGCATTTT	CASTSVGQGSNQPQHF
TRBJ1-2	.	TRBV7-2	TRBD1	TGTGCCAGCAGCTTAAACAGGGGATCAAACTATGGCTACACCTTC	CASSLNRGSNYGYTF
TRBJ1-2	few	TRBV12-3/TRBV12-4	.	TGTGCCAGCAGTTGGGACACCTATGGCTACACCTTC	CASSWDTYGYTF
TRBJ2-3	many	TRBV7-6	TRBD2	TGTGCCAGCAGCTCCAGCGGGGGTAGCACAGATACGCAGTATTTT	CASSSSGGSTDTQYF
TRBJ2-1	.	TRBV24-1	.	TGTGCCACCAGTGTCGGTCCCAGCTCCTACAATGAGCAGTTCTTC	CATSVGPSSYNEQFF
TRBJ2-5	few	TRBV28	.	TGTGCCAGCAGTTTAGAGGGAGCCGAGACCCAGTACTTC	CASSLEGAETQYF
TRBJ2-2	.	TRBV7-9	.	TGTGCCAGCAGCCCTGTATCGGGGTCTGACACCGGGGAGCTGTTTTTT	CASSPVSGSDTGELFF
TRBJ2-7	many	TRBV7-2	.	TGTGCCAGCAGCGGGGGGGCTTACACCTACGAGCAGTACTTC	CASSGGAYTYEQYF
TRBJ1-5	.	TRBV28	.	TGTGCCAGCAGTTACTATCCTGGGACGGACAATCAGCCCCAGCATTTT	CASSYYPGTDNQPQHF
TRBJ2-7	.	TRBV7-9	TRBD1	TGTGCCAGCAGTCCTGGACAGGGAGGAGGATACGAGCAGTACTTC	CASSPGQGGGYEQYF
TRBJ2-1	.	TRBV7-6	TRBD1	TGTGCCAGCAGCCCATACAGTGGGGACAGGTACAATGAGCAGTTCTTC	CASSPYSGDRYNEQFF
TRBJ1-1	few	TRBV7-2	.	TGTGCCAGCAGCTTGCGACGGAATCTGAACACTGAAGCTTTCTTT	CASSLRRNLNTEAFF
TRBJ1-4	.	TRBV11-1	TRBD1	TGTGCCAGCAGCTTAGCCCGACAGGGGGCCAATGAAAAACTGTTTTTT	CASSLARQGANEKLFF
TRBJ2-7	.	TRBV7-3	.	TGTGCCAGCAGCCCCGCCGGGACTCTCTACGAGCAGTACTTC	CASSPAGTLYEQYF
TRBJ1-3	.	TRBV11-1	.	TGTGCCAGCAGCTTAAGAACAGTGGGACCCCGGGACAAAAATTCAAGACTCTCTGGAAACACCATATATTTT	CASSLRTVGPRDKNSRLSGNTIYF
TRBJ2-7	few	TRBV27	.	TGTGCCAGCAGTTTAAGAGGGGTTCACGAGCAGTACTTC	CASSLRGVHEQYF
TRBJ2-7	few	TRBV7-2	TRBD1	TGTGCCAGCAGCCTCGGACAGGGGGTAAACGAGCAGTACTTC	CASSLGQGVNEQYF
TRBJ2-3	.	TRBV9	TRBD2	TGTGCCAGCAGCGGCTCGCGGGGAGGGACAGATACGCAGTATTTT	CASSGSRGGTDTQYF
TRBJ1-2	few	TRBV27	TRBD1	TGTGCCAGCAGTCGAGACAGGGGGTATGGCTACACCTTC	CASSRDRGYGYTF
TRBJ2-7	few	TRBV11-2	.	TGTGCCAGCAGCTTAAGTTTCCCAGGGACCCTGGGCTACGAGCAGTACTTC	CASSLSFPGTLGYEQYF
TRBJ2-7	.	TRBV5-1	.	TGCGCCAGCAGCCAGACAGTCTCCTACGAGCAGTACTTC	CASSQTVSYEQYF
TRBJ1-5	few	TRBV6-1	TRBD1	TGTGCCAGCAACGAAATGGACAGGCGCAATCAGCCCCAGCATTTT	CASNEMDRRNQPQHF
TRBJ2-3	few	TRBV7-9	.	TGTGCCAGCAGCTCCCATGGGGGGGCCCCAGATACGCAGTATTTT	CASSSHGGAPDTQYF
TRBJ2-3	.	TRBV2	.	TGTGCCAGCAGTCTAAGCCCGGTAGATACGCAGTATTTT	CASSLSPVDTQYF
TRBJ1-2	few	TRBV2	TRBD1	TGTGCCAGCAGTGAACTGGACAGGGGGCGAGAGGGCTACACCTTC	CASSELDRGREGYTF
TRBJ2-7	.	TRBV28	TRBD1	TGTGCCAGCAGGGGACGGACAGGGGCCTACGAGCAGTACTTC	CASRGRTGAYEQYF
TRBJ1-1	few	TRBV28	.	TGTGCCAGCGGAGATCCGGCTACTGAAGCTTTCTTT	CASGDPATEAFF
TRBJ2-2	few	TRBV7-6	.	TGTGCCAGCATCCTCGGAGGTGACGGGGAGCTGTTTTTT	CASILGGDGELFF
TRBJ2-1	.	TRBV6-5	TRBD2	TGTGCCAGCAGTTATGTAGCGGGGGGCGCCAAGCAGTTCTTC	CASSYVAGGAKQFF
TRBJ2-7	few	TRBV7-8	.	TGTGCCAGCAGCTTAGACCGAGACGGTACTTCCTACGAGCAGTACTTC	CASSLDRDGTSYEQYF
TRBJ2-3	few	TRBV20-1	TRBD2	TGCAGTGCTAGAGATGCGGACACTAGCGGGGGCCTCAGGGATACGCAGTATTTT	CSARDADTSGGLRDTQYF
TRBJ2-7	many	TRBV12-3/TRBV12-4	TRBD2	TGTGCCAGCAGCTTGGGGGGGAGCTCCTACGAGCAGTACTTC	CASSLGGSSYEQYF
TRBJ1-5	few	TRBV28	.	TGTGCCAGCAGTTTAAGGCTATCGTCGCATCAGCCCCAGCATTTT	CASSLRLSSHQPQHF
TRBJ2-1	.	TRBV19	.	TGTGCCAGCAAGGAGGGAGCGATCTCCTACAATGAGCAGTTCTTC	CASKEGAISYNEQFF